This TCR beta chain was sequenced during a study of cytomegalovirus exposure and HLA in healthy donors. Findings and limits, study-wide: The authors later found TCR association rates varying by HLA locus, with DRB1 most and HLA-C fewest. In a later analysis, TCR beta V- and J-gene trimming showed a link to a missense DCLRE1C variant.

The PCR made use of 60 Vbeta and 13 Jbeta primers. Some clones are missing from TCRdb's copy, which holds only in-frame ones; the method was immunoSEQ multiplex PCR. The sample includes around 150,000 clones, around three quarters seen only once; the top ten take about 4.5%. With respect to this clone: What it binds is not known.

This CDR3 has 13 amino acids. Trimming cost V 7 bases and J 6 bases, with 10 bases left between them. Germline values: CDR1 SNHLY, CDR2 FYNNEI. This TCR came from a man younger than 40 in good health. The material sequenced was PBMCs. The chain uses TRBV2 and TRBJ1-6; no clear D. CDR3 coding DNA: TGTGCCAGCATGATGGAGATTAATTCACCCCTCCACTTT. It yields the protein CASMMEINSPLHF.